These 24 T cell receptor beta chains were sequenced from one sample in a study of beta chain features in type 1 diabetes. Every isolated RNA sample was fully reverse transcribed, so sequencing captured expressed TCRB transcripts. Some clones are missing from TCRdb's copy, which holds only in-frame ones; the method was immunoSEQ multiplex PCR. Among about 620,000 clones listed, around 16% were seen once. Sequencing was performed on naive CD4+ T cells from blood. The receptors here all came from a man aged 18 to 35 in good health.

The table lists this clone with a few counts. The chain uses TRBV28 and TRBJ2-7, with 8 bases that match TRBD1. The CDR3 loop spans 13 amino acids. The V gene's germline CDR1 is MDHEN and CDR2 SYDVKM. J lost 3 bases, V lost 3 bases, and 1 base had no gene match. The chain's CDR3 is CASSLGQVYEQYF. CDR3 coding DNA: TGTGCCAGCAGTTTGGGACAGGTCTACGAGCAGTACTTC.

This chain connects TRBV7-3 to TRBJ1-1; perhaps TRBD1 as D (5 bases). Germline V gives CDR1 SGHTA, CDR2 FQGTGA. CDR3 length equals 13 residues. V dropped 5 bases and J dropped 4 bases, with 11 bases sitting between them. The CDR3 coding sequence is TGTGCCAGCAGCCCCGAAAGGGGCACTGAAGCTTTCTTT. Protein: CASSPERGTEAFF.

J is TRBJ2-7 and V is TRBV5-4, with 11 bases identical to TRBD2. The J segment lost 3 bases and the V segment lost 10 bases, leaving 9 bases of the junction unmatched. CDR1 is SGHNT, CDR2 YYREEE, per germline (reference sequence). This CDR3 contains 14 residues. DNA for the CDR3: TGTGCCGTCGGACCCGGGACTAGCGGCTACGAGCAGTACTTC. Protein: CAVGPGTSGYEQYF.

V and J are TRBV6-5 and TRBJ2-7, with 12 bases aligning to TRBD1. J lost 7 bases, V lost 6 bases, and 4 bases had no gene match. Germline V gene lookup returns CDR1 MNHEY and CDR2 SVGAGI. The CDR3 covers 13 residues. CDR3 DNA sequence: TGTGCCAGCAGGGGGACAGGGGGCGGAGAGCAGTACTTC. Its translation: CASRGTGGGEQYF.

The chain uses TRBV11-2 and TRBJ1-1, with 10 bases that match TRBD1. The V gene end was trimmed by 7 bases and the J gene end by 4 bases; junction bases not matched to a gene: 6. CDR3 length: 14 residues. In germline, CDR1 is SGHAT, CDR2 FQNNGV. CDR3 protein: CASKGTGEGTEAFF. The DNA of the CDR3 is TGTGCCAGCAAAGGGACAGGGGAAGGCACTGAAGCTTTCTTT. Complete variable domain (other parts from reference TRBV11-2 and TRBJ1-1): EAGVAQSPRYKIIEKRQSVAFWCNPISGHATLYWYQQILGQGPKLLIQFQNNGVVDDSQLPKDRFSAERLKGVDSTLKIQPAKLEDSAVYLCASKGTGEGTEAFFGQGTRLTVV.

This clone was counted only a few times. The chain links TRBV5-4 to TRBJ2-2, with a weak D call TRBD1 (5 bases). This CDR3 contains 16 residues. Deletions cut 1 base from V and 4 bases from J, with 14 bases between. Per the germline V gene, CDR1 is SGHNT and CDR2 is YYREEE (reference sequence). Written as DNA, the CDR3 is TGTGCCAGCAGCTTGTTCGGCAGGGCTAGCACCGGGGAGCTGTTTTTT. This gives the protein CASSLFGRASTGELFF.

The rearrangement joins TRBV20-1 to TRBJ1-5, with D unclear. The germline gives CDR1 DFQATT, CDR2 SNEGSKA (reference sequence). V lost 5 bases and J 3 bases, leaving 2 bases between the germline ends. CDR3 length: 10 amino acids. DNA for the CDR3: TGCAGTGCTGACAATCAGCCCCAGCATTTT. Its protein product is CSADNQPQHF.

The J gene is TRBJ2-7, the V gene TRBV7-3; perhaps TRBD1 as D (6 bases). Per germline, CDR1 SGHTA and CDR2 FQGTGA. Trimming cost V 7 bases and J 3 bases, with 13 bases left between them. The CDR3 loop spans 13 amino acids. The CDR3 DNA reads as TGTGCCAGCACCCTGGGGGCAGGCTACGAGCAGTACTTC. Translation gives CASTLGAGYEQYF.

The gene calls are TRBV5-1 and TRBJ1-5; D not resolved. Per the germline V gene, CDR1 is SGHRS and CDR2 is YFSETQ. Between the trimmed V and J ends, which lost 2 bases and 3 bases, there was a span of 12 bases. This CDR3 is 15 amino acids long. CDR3 protein: CASSLSDGYNQPQHF. The CDR3 DNA reads TGCGCCAGCAGCTTAAGTGACGGGTACAATCAGCCCCAGCATTTT.

The V call is TRBV11-3, the J call TRBJ2-2, with a tentative D call TRBD1 (5 bases). The V gene lost 5 bases and the J gene lost 7 bases, with 14 bases spanning the gap. The CDR3 extends over 14 amino acids. Germline values: CDR1 SGHNT, CDR2 YENEEA. The CDR3 region has the DNA TGTGCCAGCAGCCTTTATCAGGGTTACGGGGAGCTGTTTTTT. Encoded protein: CASSLYQGYGELFF.

This clone was counted between two and nine times. This chain uses TRBV7-2 with TRBJ2-1; a possible D gene is TRBD1 (6 bases). Germline values: CDR1 SGHTA, CDR2 FQGNSA. The CDR3 is 16 amino acids. V lost 3 bases to trimming and J lost 7 bases, with 19 bases between them. CDR3 in amino acids: CASSFDRNPRGNEQFF. DNA of the CDR3: TGTGCCAGCAGCTTCGACAGGAACCCGCGTGGGAATGAGCAGTTCTTC.

This clone was seen a handful of times. This chain connects TRBV2 to TRBJ2-1, with 11 bases fitting TRBD2. Germline V gives CDR1 SNHLY, CDR2 FYNNEI. This CDR3 has 17 residues. With V trimmed by 5 bases and J by 0 bases, 6 bases remained unmatched. The CDR3 loop reads CASSLTSGSTSYNEQFF. CDR3 in DNA: TGTGCCAGCAGTTTAACTAGCGGGAGTACCTCCTACAATGAGCAGTTCTTC.

V is TRBV7-9 and J is TRBJ2-2; 7 bases align to TRBD1. The J segment lost 3 bases and the V segment lost 5 bases, leaving 9 bases of the junction unmatched. Germline V gene lookup returns CDR1 SEHNR and CDR2 FQNEAQ (reference sequence). The CDR3 covers 16 residues. The CDR3 sequence is CASSGPGQTYTGELFF. The CDR3 DNA reads TGTGCCAGCAGCGGCCCGGGACAGACGTACACCGGGGAGCTGTTTTTT.

The CDR3 region is CAVARLAATDTQYF. In DNA form, the CDR3 reads TGTGCCGTCGCCCGGCTAGCGGCCACAGATACGCAGTATTTT. V gene TRBV10-3 combines with J gene TRBJ2-3; TRBD2 aligns across 7 bases. The V and J ends lost 11 bases and 2 bases, in that order; junction bases with no gene match: 10. The CDR3 has 14 amino acids. Germline V gene lookup returns CDR1 ENHRY and CDR2 SYGVKD.

This clone appeared a few times. The CDR3 protein is CATSRRDYEQYF. The CDR3 DNA sequence: TGTGCCACCAGCAGGAGGGACTACGAGCAGTACTTC. The rearrangement joins TRBV15 to TRBJ2-7; tentatively, D is TRBD2 (5 bases). CDR1 is LNHNV, CDR2 YYDKDF, per germline (reference sequence). The CDR3 is 12 residues long. Trimming removed 3 bases from V and 3 bases from J, with 6 bases in between.

This clone was counted only a few times. The rearrangement links TRBV23-1 to TRBJ1-2, with TRBD1 as a possible D gene (5 bases). TRBV23-1 is reported as an ORF; its role is uncertain. This CDR3 region has 16 residues. Trimming took off 10 bases at V and 0 bases at J, with 21 bases between the two ends. The CDR3 region has the DNA TGCGCCATCTTTCGAGCAACGGGGCAGACTAACTATGGCTACACCTTC. Translated, it gives CAIFRATGQTNYGYTF.

This clone was seen only a few times. The V gene is TRBV11-1, the J gene TRBJ2-7; D is tentatively TRBD1 or TRBD2 (7 bases each). Germline CDR1 SGHAT, CDR2 FQDESV (reference sequence). CDR3 size: 14 residues. Trimming removed 6 bases at V and 2 bases at J, with 14 bases between. For the CDR3, the DNA is TGTGCCAGCAGGTCGACAGGGACTACCTACGAGCAGTACTTC. Translation: CASRSTGTTYEQYF.

The rearrangement links TRBV19 to TRBJ2-7; the D gene is possibly TRBD1 (5 bases). With 5 bases removed from V and 8 bases from J, the gap between germline ends came to 25 bases. Germline V gives CDR1 LNHDA, CDR2 SQIVND (reference sequence). The CDR3 extends over 16 amino acids. The CDR3 DNA sequence: TGTGCCAGTAGTGAACAGGTTTCGGACCCCATGGGGAAGCAGTACTTC. It yields the protein CASSEQVSDPMGKQYF. Using reference TRBV19 and TRBJ2-7 for the parts outside the CDR3, the full variable domain is DGGITQSPKYLFRKEGQNVTLSCEQNLNHDAMYWYRQDPGQGLRLIYYSQIVNDFQKGDIAEGYSVSREKKESFPLTVTSAQKNPTAFYLCASSEQVSDPMGKQYFGPGTRLTVT.

This chain links TRBV5-1 with TRBJ2-2; 9 bases line up with TRBD1. The CDR3 runs to 17 residues. V lost 5 bases and J lost 1; bases outside the gene matches: 9. Germline assignment: CDR1 SGHRS and CDR2 YFSETQ. CDR3 sequence reads: CASSFVQGAKNTGELFF. As DNA, the CDR3 is TGCGCCAGCAGTTTCGTACAGGGGGCGAAGAACACCGGGGAGCTGTTTTTT.

This clone was detected ten times or more. The gene calls are TRBV28 and TRBJ1-1; perhaps TRBD1 as D (5 bases). The CDR3 length is 13 residues. V was shortened by 6 bases and J by 1 base, with 9 bases between the two germline ends. From germline, CDR1 is MDHEN and CDR2 SYDVKM. The CDR3 loop reads CASRKTANTEAFF. In DNA, the CDR3 is TGTGCCAGCAGAAAGACAGCGAACACTGAAGCTTTCTTT.

In its sample, this clone was seen a few times. The rearrangement links TRBV2 to TRBJ1-5, with D unclear. V was trimmed by 4 bases and J by 2 bases, leaving 6 bases between them. Germline V gene sequence: CDR1 SNHLY, CDR2 FYNNEI. This CDR3 has 13 amino acids. CDR3: CASSGGRNQPQHF. The CDR3 DNA follows: TGTGCCAGCAGTGGAGGTCGCAATCAGCCCCAGCATTTT. Looking up the rest from reference TRBV2 and TRBJ1-5 gives the full variable domain: EPEVTQTPSHQVTQMGQEVILRCVPISNHLYFYWYRQILGQKVEFLVSFYNNEISEKSEIFDDQFSVERPDGSNFTLKIRSTKLEDSAMYFCASSGGRNQPQHFGDGTRLSIL.

CDR3 nucleotide sequence: TGCGCCAGCAGTCAAGGGGCGCGGAACACTGAAGCTTTCTTT. Amino acids: CASSQGARNTEAFF. This sequence joins TRBV23-1 and TRBJ1-1; TRBD1 is a possible D gene (5 bases). TRBV23-1 is known as an ORF, though its function is uncertain. The V gene lost 2 bases and the J gene lost 1 base, with 8 bases spanning the gap. This CDR3 has 14 amino acids.

About this clone: In this CDR3 the conserved last residue, phenylalanine or tryptophan, is missing, so a read error is likely. V and J are TRBV9 and TRBJ2-3, with 7 bases aligning to TRBD2. The V segment lost 4 bases and the J segment 1 base; nucleotides outside the gene matches: 9. The germline V gene encodes CDR1 SGDLS and CDR2 YYNGEE. The CDR3 has 16 residues. The CDR3 bases are TGTGCCAGCAGCTCACGAGCGGGACCCCGCACAGATACGCAGTATCTT. Translating gives CASSSRAGPRTDTQYL.

This clone turned up a few times. The V gene is TRBV18, the J gene TRBJ2-3; D possibly corresponds to TRBD2 (6 bases). This CDR3 spans 15 amino acids. CDR1 and CDR2 (germline): KGHSH, LQKENI. The V and J ends lost 3 bases and 0 bases respectively, with 10 bases between them. DNA of the CDR3: TGTGCCAGCTCACCGGAACTAGCTAGCACAGATACGCAGTATTTT. Its translation: CASSPELASTDTQYF.